This is a list of T cell receptor beta chains from one sample in a study of T cell responses to AZD1222 COVID-19 vaccine. The table came from immunoSEQ multiplex PCR; TCRdb's copy has only in-frame clones and leaves some out. The sample carries 150,000 or so clones, about 91% recorded once. The material was peripheral blood, obtained on day 0 of AZD1222 vaccination. These receptors originate from an adult in good health. CDR3s include the opening cysteine and the closing phenylalanine or tryptophan. The order of the fields is J gene, V gene, CDR3 protein.

j_gene: TRBJ1-5
v_gene: TRBV5-6
CDR3aa: CASSRDRVGQPQHF

j_gene: TRBJ2-7
v_gene: TRBV4-2
CDR3aa: CASSQVITSYEQYF

j_gene: TRBJ1-1
v_gene: TRBV19
CDR3aa: CASSMGETEAFF

j_gene: TRBJ1-2
v_gene: TRBV7-9
CDR3aa: CASSRGPGGSYGYTF

j_gene: TRBJ1-5
v_gene: TRBV6-5
CDR3aa: CASSNRGSGQPQHF

j_gene: TRBJ1-2
v_gene: TRBV6-2/TRBV6-3
CDR3aa: CASSQLYGYTF

j_gene: TRBJ1-3
v_gene: TRBV18
CDR3aa: CASSPGMVSGNTIYF

j_gene: TRBJ2-3
v_gene: TRBV11-2
CDR3aa: CASSKGLAGDLMSTDTQYF

j_gene: TRBJ2-7
v_gene: TRBV6-6
CDR3aa: CASSYGRTVSYEQYF

j_gene: TRBJ2-1
v_gene: TRBV7-2
CDR3aa: CASSPTSGASLKSYNEQFF

j_gene: TRBJ1-2
v_gene: TRBV6-5
CDR3aa: CASRPPYNYGYTF

j_gene: TRBJ2-7
v_gene: TRBV6-5
CDR3aa: CASTPEGTNSYEQYF

j_gene: TRBJ1-2
v_gene: TRBV28
CDR3aa: CASSQANYGYTF

j_gene: TRBJ1-1
v_gene: TRBV10-3
CDR3aa: CAISGLGSLNTEAFF

j_gene: TRBJ2-3
v_gene: TRBV7-2
CDR3aa: CASSLTGNTDTQYF

j_gene: TRBJ2-1
v_gene: TRBV29-1
CDR3aa: CSVVTGSPGHFYNEQFF

j_gene: TRBJ2-7
v_gene: TRBV18
CDR3aa: CASSPGTGGHEQYF

j_gene: TRBJ1-1
v_gene: TRBV12-5
CDR3aa: CASGLYGGTEAFF

j_gene: TRBJ2-7
v_gene: TRBV6-2/TRBV6-3
CDR3aa: CASSYSIIGGLEQYF

j_gene: TRBJ2-2
v_gene: TRBV7-6
CDR3aa: CASSPRGGQSGELFF

j_gene: TRBJ2-3
v_gene: TRBV7-9
CDR3aa: CASSLRLAGHSTDTQYF

j_gene: TRBJ1-6
v_gene: TRBV5-1
CDR3aa: CASSAGQFGSPLHF

j_gene: TRBJ1-3
v_gene: TRBV20-1
CDR3aa: CSAAPLDTIYF

j_gene: TRBJ2-7
v_gene: TRBV20-1
CDR3aa: CSASDYSYEQYF

j_gene: TRBJ1-1
v_gene: TRBV6-5
CDR3aa: CASSFTGGTAEAFF

j_gene: TRBJ2-5
v_gene: TRBV5-1
CDR3aa: CASSLATDQETQYF

j_gene: TRBJ1-5
v_gene: TRBV30
CDR3aa: CAWSSGGNQPQHF

j_gene: TRBJ1-2
v_gene: TRBV9
CDR3aa: CASSLSDSNYGYTF

j_gene: TRBJ2-5
v_gene: TRBV6-5
CDR3aa: CASSRTRQETQYF

j_gene: TRBJ2-7
v_gene: TRBV27
CDR3aa: CATRQKRTSESNEQYF

j_gene: TRBJ2-2
v_gene: TRBV27
CDR3aa: CASSPGRGIRSGELFF

j_gene: TRBJ1-2
v_gene: TRBV10-3
CDR3aa: CAISDGDLYGYTF

j_gene: TRBJ1-2
v_gene: TRBV5-6
CDR3aa: CASSTRQGMGYGYTF

j_gene: TRBJ2-1
v_gene: TRBV18
CDR3aa: CASSPNPGLAGGFEQFF

j_gene: TRBJ1-2
v_gene: TRBV4-1
CDR3aa: CASSPGGQGPVGYGYTF

j_gene: TRBJ1-1
v_gene: TRBV5-4
CDR3aa: CASSRETGTANTEAFF

j_gene: TRBJ1-2
v_gene: TRBV28
CDR3aa: CASSFSGGNYGYTF

j_gene: TRBJ1-1
v_gene: TRBV27
CDR3aa: CASRIRGGNTEAFF

j_gene: TRBJ1-1
v_gene: TRBV7-9
CDR3aa: CATPGQGPLNTEAFF